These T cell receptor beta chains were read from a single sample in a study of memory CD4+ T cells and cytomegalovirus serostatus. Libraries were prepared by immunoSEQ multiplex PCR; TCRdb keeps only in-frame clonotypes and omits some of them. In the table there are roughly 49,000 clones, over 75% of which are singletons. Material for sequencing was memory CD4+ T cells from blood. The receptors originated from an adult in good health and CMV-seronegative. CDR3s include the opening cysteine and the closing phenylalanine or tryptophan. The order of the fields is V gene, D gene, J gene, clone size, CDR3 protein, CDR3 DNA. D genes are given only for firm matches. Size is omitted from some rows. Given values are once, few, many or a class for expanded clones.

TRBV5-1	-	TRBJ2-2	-	CASSLDKRGTGELFF	TGCGCCAGCAGCTTGGATAAGAGGGGTACCGGGGAGCTGTTTTTT
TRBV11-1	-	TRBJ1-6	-	CASSLIVGKSSPLHF	TGTGCCAGCAGCTTAATTGTAGGGAAGAGTTCACCCCTCCACTTT
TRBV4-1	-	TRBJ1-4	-	CASSQVLGGQGEKLFF	TGCGCCAGCAGCCAAGTTTTGGGGGGGCAAGGGGAAAAACTGTTTTTT
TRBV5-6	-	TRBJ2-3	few	CASSLGRGRWDTQYF	TGTGCCAGCAGCTTGGGGCGGGGTAGGTGGGATACGCAGTATTTT
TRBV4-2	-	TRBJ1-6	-	CASSQSGRGFFIDRSPLHF	TGTGCCAGCAGCCAATCAGGCAGGGGTTTTTTCATCGATCGTTCACCCCTCCACTTT
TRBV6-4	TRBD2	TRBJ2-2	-	CASSVGLAGGPTGELFF	TGTGCCAGCAGTGTGGGACTAGCGGGGGGGCCTACCGGGGAGCTGTTTTTT
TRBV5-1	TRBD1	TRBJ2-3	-	CASSQGTAPRTDTQYF	TGCGCCAGCAGCCAAGGGACAGCGCCACGTACAGATACGCAGTATTTT
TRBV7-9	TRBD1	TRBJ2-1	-	CASTLMDRAAYNEQFF	TGTGCCAGCACCCTGATGGACAGGGCCGCCTACAATGAGCAGTTCTTC
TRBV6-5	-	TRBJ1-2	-	CASSLDGNYGYTF	TGTGCCAGCAGTTTAGACGGCAACTATGGCTACACCTTC
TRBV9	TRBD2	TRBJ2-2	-	CASSATSGGTGELFF	TGTGCCAGCAGCGCGACTAGCGGGGGGACCGGGGAGCTGTTTTTT
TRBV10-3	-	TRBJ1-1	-	CAISEDGALNTEAFF	TGTGCCATCAGTGAGGACGGGGCTTTGAACACTGAAGCTTTCTTT
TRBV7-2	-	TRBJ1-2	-	CASSPDGPNYGYTF	TGTGCCAGCAGCCCCGACGGCCCTAACTATGGCTACACCTTC
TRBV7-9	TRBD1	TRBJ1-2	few	CASSLTGGEGYTF	TGTGCCAGCAGCCTGACAGGGGGCGAAGGCTACACCTTC
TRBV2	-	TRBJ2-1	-	CASSERLSSYNEQFF	TGTGCCAGCAGTGAACGGTTAAGCTCCTACAATGAGCAGTTCTTC
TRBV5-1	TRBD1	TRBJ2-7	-	CASSLLGQELNEQYF	TGCGCCAGCAGCTTACTGGGACAGGAACTTAACGAGCAGTACTTC
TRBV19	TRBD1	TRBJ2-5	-	CACSVQGIETQYF	TGTGCCTGCTCGGTACAGGGGATTGAGACCCAGTACTTC
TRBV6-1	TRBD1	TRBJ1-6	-	CASSEFRGSPLHF	TGTGCCAGCAGTGAATTCAGGGGGTCACCCCTCCACTTT
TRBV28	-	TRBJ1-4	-	CASSLGGVGEKLFF	TGTGCCAGCAGTTTAGGGGGCGTTGGTGAAAAACTGTTTTTT
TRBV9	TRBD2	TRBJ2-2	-	CASSVASGAENTGELFF	TGTGCCAGCAGCGTAGCTAGCGGGGCCGAGAACACCGGGGAGCTGTTTTTT
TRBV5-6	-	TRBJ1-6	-	CASSLGPPQLGSPLHF	TGTGCCAGCAGCTTGGGGCCCCCCCAACTTGGTTCACCCCTCCACTTT
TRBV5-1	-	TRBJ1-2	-	CASSQARVTPNGYTF	TGCGCCAGCTCACAAGCACGCGTGACACCAAATGGCTACACCTTC
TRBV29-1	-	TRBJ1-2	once	CSATDGGGNYGYTF	TGCAGCGCCACGGACGGCGGGGGAAACTATGGCTACACCTTC
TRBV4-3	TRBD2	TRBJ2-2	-	CASSQERTSGNTGELFF	TGCGCCAGCAGCCAAGAACGGACTAGCGGGAACACCGGGGAGCTGTTTTTT
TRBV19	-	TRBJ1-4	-	CATGGMGEKLFF	TGTGCCACGGGGGGAATGGGTGAAAAACTGTTTTTT
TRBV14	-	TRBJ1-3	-	CASSQGRGGSGNTIYF	TGTGCCAGCAGCCAAGGCCGGGGAGGCTCTGGAAACACCATATATTTT
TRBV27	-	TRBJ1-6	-	CASSLVGTGIMNSPLHF	TGTGCCAGCAGCCTGGTGGGGACTGGCATTATGAATTCACCCCTCCACTTT
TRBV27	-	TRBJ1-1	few	CASSLNGREAFF	TGTGCCAGCAGTTTAAACGGACGAGAAGCTTTCTTT
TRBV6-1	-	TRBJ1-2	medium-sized	CASSDRGYGYTF	TGTGCCAGCAGTGACAGGGGATATGGCTACACCTTC
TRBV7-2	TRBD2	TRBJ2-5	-	CASTSRGGGETQYF	TGTGCCAGCACCTCCCGGGGGGGCGGGGAGACCCAGTACTTC
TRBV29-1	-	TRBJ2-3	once	CSVEDPGGRGLQYF	TGCAGCGTTGAAGATCCCGGGGGGCGGGGTCTGCAGTATTTT
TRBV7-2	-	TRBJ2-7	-	CASSLVSGSEQYF	TGTGCCAGCAGCTTAGTGTCAGGGTCCGAGCAGTACTTC
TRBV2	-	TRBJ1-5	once	CASSGDSNQPQHF	TGTGCCAGCAGTGGGGACAGCAATCAGCCCCAGCATTTT
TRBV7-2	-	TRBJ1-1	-	CASSQPTGNTEAFF	TGTGCCAGCAGCCAACCGACAGGGAACACTGAAGCTTTCTTT
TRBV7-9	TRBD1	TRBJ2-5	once	CASSLERGDRGTQYF	TGTGCCAGCAGCTTAGAACGTGGGGACAGGGGGACCCAGTACTTC
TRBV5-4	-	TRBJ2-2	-	CASSSPGNTGELFF	TGTGCCAGCAGCTCCCCAGGGAACACCGGGGAGCTGTTTTTT
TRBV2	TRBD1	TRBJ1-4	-	CASSNRQGPNEKLFF	TGTGCCAGCAGCAATAGACAGGGGCCGAATGAAAAACTGTTTTTT
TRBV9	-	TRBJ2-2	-	CASSVVLDGELFF	TGTGCCAGCAGCGTAGTTCTTGACGGGGAGCTGTTTTTT
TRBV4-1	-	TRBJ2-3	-	CASSQDRLALDTQYF	TGCGCCAGCAGCCAAGATCGGCTAGCGTTAGATACGCAGTATTTT
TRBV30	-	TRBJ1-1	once	CAGDGGITEAFF	TGTGCCGGGGATGGGGGAATCACTGAAGCTTTCTTT
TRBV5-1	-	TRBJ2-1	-	CASSFVRRGGVHNEQFF	TGCGCCAGCAGCTTTGTTCGGAGGGGCGGGGTACACAATGAGCAGTTCTTC
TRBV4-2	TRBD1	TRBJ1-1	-	CASSQGTDRGRNTEAFF	TGTGCCAGCAGCCAAGGGACGGACAGGGGCCGGAACACTGAAGCTTTCTTT
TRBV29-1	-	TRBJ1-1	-	CSAAESNTEAFF	TGCAGCGCTGCCGAGAGTAACACTGAAGCTTTCTTT
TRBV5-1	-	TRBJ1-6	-	CASSLEGLQGKSPLHF	TGCGCCAGCAGCTTGGAAGGCCTACAGGGAAAATCACCCCTCCACTTT
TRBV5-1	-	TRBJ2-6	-	CATTAGARGANVLTF	TGCGCTACCACGGCGGGGGCAAGGGGGGCCAACGTCCTGACTTTC
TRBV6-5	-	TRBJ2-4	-	CASRHLYIQYF	TGTGCCAGCAGACATTTATACATTCAGTACTTC
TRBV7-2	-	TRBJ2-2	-	CASSNSGTSNTGELFF	TGTGCCAGCAGCAATTCCGGGACATCGAACACCGGGGAGCTGTTTTTT
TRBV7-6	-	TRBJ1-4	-	CASSLVGGKDEKLFF	TGTGCCAGCAGCTTAGTTGGGGGAAAGGATGAAAAACTGTTTTTT
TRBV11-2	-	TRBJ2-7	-	CASSPKGGASSYEQYF	TGTGCCAGCAGCCCGAAGGGGGGGGCGAGCTCCTACGAGCAGTACTTC
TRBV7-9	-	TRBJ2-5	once	CAGGSFGQETQYF	TGTGCCGGGGGGAGTTTTGGGCAAGAGACCCAGTACTTC